This record covers a single T cell receptor beta chain. Its cognate antigen is unknown. The ends lost 1 base at V and 4 bases at J; junction bases unmatched: 22. The CDR3 is 22 amino acids. Germline CDR1 reads SGDLS; CDR2 reads YYNGEE. Some clones are missing from TCRdb's copy, which holds only in-frame ones; the method was immunoSEQ multiplex PCR. The sample consists of about 39,000 clones, about two thirds of them appearing once. The record originates from a study of vaccination effects on CD4 cells after COVID-19. Background on the study: Post-vaccine sampling occurred a median 72 days after the second dose.

Once cultured for roughly ten days, the cells underwent separation to obtain CD4+ T cells. Of the BNT162b2 and mRNA-1273 vaccines, participants received two doses of one or the other. Testing of the vaccine recipients showed negative nucleocapsid antibodies and no prior SARS-CoV-2 infection. Study conclusions and caveats: Healthy vaccinees' vaccine-induced clones included only 1 of 255 that recognized common cold coronaviruses. Marked contraction was observed in infection-induced and vaccine-induced clones late after vaccination.

This receptor was taken from a human donor who received a COVID-19 vaccine. The chain combines TRBV9 with TRBJ2-3, with TRBD2 matching 12 bases. The source was CD4+ T cells from PBMCs cultured without peptide, collected after COVID-19 vaccination. Here the CDR3 reads CASSVMGQRLAGDARAADTQYF. The CDR3, as DNA: TGTGCCAGCAGCGTAATGGGACAGAGACTAGCGGGAGACGCCCGCGCCGCAGATACGCAGTATTTT.